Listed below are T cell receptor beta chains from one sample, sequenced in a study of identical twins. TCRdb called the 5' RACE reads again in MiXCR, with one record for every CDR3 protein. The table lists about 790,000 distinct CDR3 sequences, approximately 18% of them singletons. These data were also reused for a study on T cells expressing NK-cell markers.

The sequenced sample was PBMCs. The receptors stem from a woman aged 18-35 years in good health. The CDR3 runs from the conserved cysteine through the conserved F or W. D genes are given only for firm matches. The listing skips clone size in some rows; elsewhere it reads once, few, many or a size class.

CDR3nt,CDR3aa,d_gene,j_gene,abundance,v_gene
TGTGCCAGCAGTTTATCGGGGGGCAGGATCTACGAGCAGTACTTC,CASSLSGGRIYEQYF,.,TRBJ2-7,.,TRBV27
TGCAGCGTTGAACCAGGACACTACGAGCAGTACTTC,CSVEPGHYEQYF,.,TRBJ2-7,.,TRBV29-1
TGTGCCAGCAGCTCTCATGCAGGGGGTAATAGCAATCAGCCCCAGCATTTT,CASSSHAGGNSNQPQHF,TRBD1,TRBJ1-5,.,TRBV5-5
TGTGCCAGCAGTTCGACAGCCAATGAGCAGTTCTTC,CASSSTANEQFF,.,TRBJ2-1,.,TRBV12-3/TRBV12-4
TGTGCCAGCAGTGAACGGGGACTGGGCAATCAGCCCCAGCATTTT,CASSERGLGNQPQHF,.,TRBJ1-5,.,TRBV2
TGTGCCAGCAGGAACGTAGCCCCGGCTAGACCCACCTACAATGAGCAGTTCTTC,CASRNVAPARPTYNEQFF,.,TRBJ2-1,few,TRBV6-1
TGTGCCAGCACCAAGCCCCAGTTCTTC,CASTKPQFF,.,TRBJ2-1,few,TRBV7-9
TGCAGTGCTACTACAGGAGATAACTATGGCTACACCTTC,CSATTGDNYGYTF,.,TRBJ1-2,.,TRBV20-1
TGTGCCAGCAGTCCCCCGGGTCGGGGGTATGGCTACACCTTC,CASSPPGRGYGYTF,.,TRBJ1-2,few,TRBV28
TGTGCCAGCAGCCTTCTTACGGGGGACAGGCCAGATACGCAGTATTTT,CASSLLTGDRPDTQYF,TRBD1,TRBJ2-3,few,TRBV3-1
TGTGCCAGCAGCTCCCCAGGGGGCCGGGGTAGCAATCAGCCCCAGCATTTT,CASSSPGGRGSNQPQHF,TRBD1,TRBJ1-5,many,TRBV6-1
TGTGCCAGCAGCTTAGAGGGGACAGGGACGGGCGAGCAGTACTTC,CASSLEGTGTGEQYF,TRBD1,TRBJ2-7,few,TRBV11-2
TGTGCCAGCAGTCCGGGACCCCTCCGTGGTAGCAATCAGCCCCAGCATTTT,CASSPGPLRGSNQPQHF,.,TRBJ1-5,many,TRBV12-3/TRBV12-4
TGCGCCAGCAGCCAAGAAGGGGGTTTCGAGGGAACAGTCTCCTACGAGCAGTACTTC,CASSQEGGFEGTVSYEQYF,.,TRBJ2-7,once,TRBV4-3
TGCAGTGCTAGATTGGACAGGGGGCAAACTGAAGCTTTCTTT,CSARLDRGQTEAFF,TRBD1,TRBJ1-1,.,TRBV20-1
TGTGCCAGCAGCTTAAGGGGCAGGAACACAGATACGCAGTATTTT,CASSLRGRNTDTQYF,.,TRBJ2-3,few,TRBV7-8
TGTGCCATCATGGCCTACAATGAGCAGTTCTTC,CAIMAYNEQFF,.,TRBJ2-1,.,TRBV10-3
TGTGCCATACGGACAGCTCGCGAAGCTTTCTTT,CAIRTAREAFF,.,TRBJ1-1,.,TRBV10-3
TGTGCCAGCAGCACCCGACTAGCGGGGTTCTCCACCTACAATGAGCAGTTCTTC,CASSTRLAGFSTYNEQFF,TRBD2,TRBJ2-1,.,TRBV11-1
TGCGCCAGCAGCCAGGCTCGGGCTAGCGGGAGCTATGAGCAGTTCTTC,CASSQARASGSYEQFF,TRBD2,TRBJ2-1,many,TRBV4-3
TGCAGTGCTAGGACTGGACAGGGGTCCTATGGCTACACCTTC,CSARTGQGSYGYTF,TRBD1,TRBJ1-2,.,TRBV20-1
TGCGCCAGCAGCCGTGACGTTGGAGCTGTGATTCAGTACTTC,CASSRDVGAVIQYF,.,TRBJ2-4,.,TRBV5-1
TGTGCCAGCAGCTTGGGAGGGCTCCGATTCCACGAGCAGTACTTC,CASSLGGLRFHEQYF,.,TRBJ2-7,few,TRBV5-6
TGTGCCAGCAGCTTATCCCTGCTAGCGGGGGGCTGGCAGTTCTTC,CASSLSLLAGGWQFF,TRBD2,TRBJ2-1,.,TRBV7-2
TGCAGCGTTTTACTCGGAAGCTCCTACAATGAGCAGTTCTTC,CSVLLGSSYNEQFF,.,TRBJ2-1,.,TRBV29-1
TGTGCCAGCACTATTGATGGGGGGCATCAGCCCCAGCATTTT,CASTIDGGHQPQHF,.,TRBJ1-5,many,TRBV12-3/TRBV12-4
TGCGCCAGCAGCTTGGCGGACTTCTGGGGCAATGAGCAGTTCTTC,CASSLADFWGNEQFF,.,TRBJ2-1,.,TRBV5-1
TGTGCCAGCAGTCCAACCGGGACAGGGGGCTTCGGGGAGCTGTTTTTT,CASSPTGTGGFGELFF,TRBD1,TRBJ2-2,.,TRBV28
TGCGCCAGCAGCACCGGACTAGCAGTCGGGGAGCTGTTTTTT,CASSTGLAVGELFF,TRBD2,TRBJ2-2,.,TRBV5-1
TGTGCCAGCAGCTTAACGCGTATCAGCATGAACACTGAAGCTTTCTTT,CASSLTRISMNTEAFF,.,TRBJ1-1,.,TRBV7-8
TGTGCCAGCAGGGGACGACAGGGGGCAGTTTATAGCTATGGCTACACCTTC,CASRGRQGAVYSYGYTF,TRBD1,TRBJ1-2,.,TRBV3-1
TGCGCCAGCAGGATGACTAGCACAGATACGCAGTATTTT,CASRMTSTDTQYF,.,TRBJ2-3,.,TRBV10-1
TGTGCCAGCAGCCGGGGGCTACGCGAGCAGTACTTC,CASSRGLREQYF,.,TRBJ2-7,.,TRBV7-2
TGTGCCAGCAGCCAAGCGGGGGGGGCTAGTGAGCAGTTCTTC,CASSQAGGASEQFF,TRBD2,TRBJ2-1,.,TRBV3-1
TGTGCCAGCAGCTTAGCTCCTTACACAGGGAAGAAAGGATACAATGAGCAGTTCTTC,CASSLAPYTGKKGYNEQFF,.,TRBJ2-1,.,TRBV11-1
TGTGCCAGCAGTCCTTCGACCCTCCGTGATACGCAGTATTTT,CASSPSTLRDTQYF,.,TRBJ2-3,few,TRBV6-4
TGTGCCACCACCCCAGGGCAGGGGGCGAAGACCCAGTACTTC,CATTPGQGAKTQYF,TRBD1,TRBJ2-5,few,TRBV15
TGTGCCAGCAGCCCCTCCGGCGGGGGCGGAGGATCCCTCCACTTT,CASSPSGGGGGSLHF,.,TRBJ1-6,.,TRBV5-4
TGCGCCAGCAGCTTAGACGGACAGGGGAGGACTGAAGCTTTCTTT,CASSLDGQGRTEAFF,TRBD1,TRBJ1-1,few,TRBV5-1
TGCAGTGCTAGAGATTTTAGGGCTCGTACCGGGAGAACAGATACGCAGTATTTT,CSARDFRARTGRTDTQYF,.,TRBJ2-3,.,TRBV20-1
TGTGCCAGCAGTTACGAGGGGGTAAACTACAATGAGCAGTTCTTC,CASSYEGVNYNEQFF,.,TRBJ2-1,few,TRBV27
TGTGCCAGCAGCTGGCGGGTCGGGGCGAACACTGAAGCTTTCTTT,CASSWRVGANTEAFF,.,TRBJ1-1,few,TRBV5-5
TGTGCCAGCAGCCAAGAATACAGGGGCGAGCAGTACTTC,CASSQEYRGEQYF,TRBD1,TRBJ2-7,many,TRBV3-1
TGTGCCAGCAGCCGGGACGGACAAGAGACCCAGTACTTC,CASSRDGQETQYF,.,TRBJ2-5,.,TRBV12-3/TRBV12-4
TGCGCCAGCAGCTTGGGTCCGACAGGGCCCTATAGCAATCAGCCCCAGCATTTT,CASSLGPTGPYSNQPQHF,TRBD1,TRBJ1-5,few,TRBV5-1
TGCAGTGCTTCGAAAAGCGGGAGATGGTACAATGAGCAGTTCTTC,CSASKSGRWYNEQFF,TRBD2,TRBJ2-1,few,TRBV20-1
TGTGCCAGCAGCGTAGGTAGCGGTGGAGCAGATACGCAGTATTTT,CASSVGSGGADTQYF,.,TRBJ2-3,.,TRBV9
TGCAGCGTTGCTTCTAGCGGGATTTCCTACGAGCAGTACTTC,CSVASSGISYEQYF,TRBD2,TRBJ2-7,many,TRBV29-1
TGCGCCAGCAGCTGGGGGGACAGGGAAACAGAGACCCAGTACTTC,CASSWGDRETETQYF,TRBD1,TRBJ2-5,few,TRBV5-1
TGCGCCAGCAGCACGGGGAACGTAGGCTACGAGCAGTACTTC,CASSTGNVGYEQYF,.,TRBJ2-7,few,TRBV5-1
TGTGCCAGCAGCTTAGGGGTTCCGGCAGATACGCAGTATTTT,CASSLGVPADTQYF,.,TRBJ2-3,few,TRBV7-9